This passage covers 9 T cell receptor beta chains from one sample sequenced in a study of OX40 agonist ivuxolimab in advanced cancers. Sequencing used immunoSEQ multiplex PCR; TCRdb keeps in-frame clones, though not all of them. This sample has 46,000 or so clones; 60% to 80% occur once, and the top ten carry 2.6%. The sequencing used CD4+ or CD8+ T cells sorted from blood, collected in a trial of the OX40 agonist ivuxolimab. The receptors were gathered from an adult with an advanced solid tumor such as melanoma, head and neck, liver or kidney cancer.

This clone turned up a few times. V usage is TRBV5-1 and J usage is TRBJ1-2, with D hard to call. V lost 0 bases, J lost 4 bases, and 13 bases lay in between. Per the germline V gene, CDR1 is SGHRS and CDR2 is YFSETQ. The CDR3 has 15 residues. The CDR3 loop reads CASSLDTNRIYGYTF. The CDR3, as DNA: TGCGCCAGCAGCTTGGATACGAACCGGATCTATGGCTACACCTTC.

In its sample, this clone was seen once. The CDR3 loop is CASSSHLAGGPTGELFF. The DNA of the CDR3 is TGCGCCAGCAGCTCGCATCTAGCGGGAGGGCCCACCGGGGAGCTGTTTTTT. The chain couples TRBV5-1 to TRBJ2-2; 12 nucleotides line up with TRBD2. CDR3 length: 17 amino acids. Germline loops: CDR1 SGHRS, CDR2 YFSETQ. The V and J ends lost 3 bases and 4 bases, in that order; junction bases with no gene match: 7.

The chain carries TRBV6-5 and TRBJ2-1, with a weak D call TRBD2 (6 bases). CDR3 length: 14 amino acids. Per germline, CDR1 MNHEY and CDR2 SVGAGI. V lost 2 bases and J lost 7, with 12 bases in between. The CDR3 sequence is CASSYPGERNEQFF. The CDR3 DNA reads TGTGCCAGCAGTTACCCGGGAGAGAGGAATGAGCAGTTCTTC.

V gene TRBV6-6 combines with J gene TRBJ1-2; perhaps TRBD1 as D (5 bases). The CDR3 has 11 amino acids. Trimming removed 10 bases at V and 2 bases at J, with 8 bases between. Germline CDR1 is MNHNY and CDR2 is SVGAGI (reference sequence). As DNA, the CDR3 is TGTGCCACCCGACAGAACTATGGCTACACCTTC. Amino acids: CATRQNYGYTF.

This chain connects TRBV9 to TRBJ2-5; D could derive from TRBD1 or TRBD2 (6 bases each). Germline V lookup: CDR1 SGDLS, CDR2 YYNGEE. This CDR3 has 17 amino acids. Trimming took off 0 bases at V and 7 bases at J, with 22 bases between the two ends. This CDR3 is CASSVGRGGGIPGTQYF. For the CDR3, the DNA is TGTGCCAGCAGCGTAGGTAGAGGGGGAGGCATCCCGGGGACCCAGTACTTC.

A few counts support this clone. J is TRBJ2-7 and V is TRBV6-1, with 8 nucleotides matching TRBD2. CDR3 length: 14 amino acids. The V and J ends lost 5 bases and 3 bases, in that order; junction bases with no gene match: 6. Germline assignment: CDR1 MNHNS and CDR2 SASEGT. The CDR3 here is CASSRAGANYEQYF. As DNA, the CDR3 is TGTGCCAGCAGTCGAGCGGGAGCAAACTACGAGCAGTACTTC.

CDR3 DNA sequence: TGTGCCAGCAGCTTTCAGGGTCCGGATCAGCCCCAGCATTTT. It is translated as CASSFQGPDQPQHF. V and J are TRBV11-2 and TRBJ1-5; D perhaps matches TRBD1 (5 bases). V shed 3 bases and J shed 5 bases, with 11 bases lying between them. The CDR3 consists of 14 residues. Germline CDR1 reads SGHAT; CDR2 reads FQNNGV.

The V gene is TRBV19, the J gene TRBJ1-2; TRBD1 matches 7 bases. The CDR3 has 12 amino acids. The ends lost 5 bases at V and 8 bases at J; junction bases unmatched: 5. CDR1 and CDR2 from the germline V gene are LNHDA and SQIVND (reference sequence). CDR3: CASSYRGGGYTF. CDR3 coding DNA: TGTGCCAGTAGTTACAGGGGAGGAGGCTACACCTTC.

This clone occurred a few times. The chain uses TRBV7-2 and TRBJ2-7, with no clear D. This CDR3 has 13 residues. Trimming shortened V by 1 base and J by 7 bases, and 11 bases separated the two germline ends. Germline V gives CDR1 SGHTA, CDR2 FQGNSA. For the CDR3, the DNA is TGTGCCAGCAGCTTAGTGGCAGCGCGGGAGCAGTACTTC. This codes for CASSLVAAREQYF.